Listed here are 24 T cell receptor beta chains from one sample, sequenced in a study of metastatic and nonmetastatic thyroid tumors. TCRdb reassembled clones from the PCR reads with MiXCR. The sample comprises 15,000 to 20,000 clones, less than 30% of which are singletons, and over 9.5% rests with the top ten. Prior to thyroid surgery, none of the patients had received any treatment. Sequenced material: tumor tissue. These receptor sequences come from a male donor with papillary thyroid cancer or a benign thyroid nodule (not recorded which). Some clones in this sample may be carry-over from other donors' samples.

The V call is TRBV4-1, the J call TRBJ2-5, with 8 positions matching TRBD2. The CDR3 runs to 16 residues. J gave up 5 bases and V 1 base, and 9 bases lay outside the gene matches. From germline, CDR1 is MGHRA and CDR2 YSYEKL. The chain's CDR3 is CASSQAGGGSRETQYF. The CDR3 DNA reads TGCGCCAGCAGCCAAGCCGGGGGGGGTAGCCGGGAGACCCAGTACTTC.

As concerns this clone: The junction departs from the called germline gene at one end, perhaps through a read error. The chain uses TRBV19 and TRBJ2-4, with 9 bases matching TRBD2. CDR3 size: 18 residues. CDR1 LNHDA and CDR2 SQIVND come from the germline V gene (reference sequence). CDR3 DNA: TGTGCCAGTAGTAGCATTCGCCCGGCTAGCGGGACCAAAAACATTCACTACTTC. It translates to CASSSIRPASGTKNIHYF.

This clone was counted ten times or more. The V and J genes are TRBV7-2 and TRBJ2-2; 12 nucleotides align to TRBD2. The CDR3 spans 14 residues. Germline CDR1 and CDR2: SGHTA and FQGNSA. Trimming took 4 bases from V and 8 from J; bases not matched to a gene: 2. The CDR3 coding sequence is TGTGCCAGCAGCTCCGGACTAGCGGGAGGGGAGCTGTTTTTT. Its translation is CASSSGLAGGELFF.

The rearrangement links TRBV28 to TRBJ2-5; D not certain. The CDR3 sequence is 13 residues long. Trimming took off 3 bases at V and 4 bases at J, with 9 bases between the two ends. CDR1 and CDR2 from the germline V gene are MDHEN and SYDVKM. In nucleotides, the CDR3 is TGTGCCAGCAGTTTCGTAGTATTAGAGACCCAGTACTTC. Amino acids: CASSFVVLETQYF.

As for this clone: Since no conserved phenylalanine or tryptophan closes the CDR3, a read error is the likely cause. The chain employs TRBV3-1 and TRBJ2-1; 10 bases are a match to TRBD2. The CDR3 covers 17 residues. The V gene end was trimmed by 4 bases and the J gene end by 7 bases; junction bases not matched to a gene: 13. Per the germline V gene, CDR1 is LGHDT and CDR2 is YNNKEL (reference sequence). This CDR3 reads CASSPWWLAGAKNEQFS. In DNA form, the CDR3 reads TGTGCCAGCAGCCCCTGGTGGCTAGCGGGAGCGAAGAATGAGCAGTTCTCC.

J is TRBJ2-7 and V is TRBV6-1; TRBD1 matches 7 bases. This CDR3 region has 14 residues. Germline V gives CDR1 MNHNS, CDR2 SASEGT. V shed 5 bases and J 6 bases; nucleotides not matched to a gene: 10. The CDR3 nucleotides are TGTGCCAGCAGTACAGGGGCGACCGCTTTCGAGCAGTACTTC. Translation: CASSTGATAFEQYF.

This clone was counted many times. The rearrangement joins TRBV20-1 to TRBJ2-3; the D gene is possibly TRBD1 (5 bases). V dropped 5 bases and J dropped 6 bases, with 9 bases sitting between them. CDR3 size: 11 residues. In germline, CDR1 is DFQATT, CDR2 SNEGSKA (reference sequence). This CDR3 is CSARRVDTQYF. CDR3 DNA: TGCAGTGCTCGCAGGGTGGATACGCAGTATTTT.

The chain employs TRBV20-1 and TRBJ2-3, with D hard to call. Germline CDR1 DFQATT, CDR2 SNEGSKA (reference sequence). V was cut by 4 bases and J by 3 bases, with 8 bases left in between. The CDR3 loop spans 12 amino acids. The CDR3 coding sequence is TGCAGTGCTAACGTCCAGACAGATACGCAGTATTTT. It encodes CSANVQTDTQYF.

This clone turned up a few times. The rearrangement links TRBV3-1 to TRBJ1-1, with D hard to call. This CDR3 is 13 amino acids long. The germline V and J ends were trimmed by 4 bases and 5 bases, with 11 bases remaining between them. CDR1 is LGHDT, CDR2 YNNKEL, per germline (reference sequence). Here the CDR3 reads CASSRFEETEAFF. The CDR3 DNA reads as TGTGCCAGCAGCCGGTTCGAGGAGACTGAAGCTTTCTTT.

This clone is deemed medium-sized. This sequence joins TRBV5-1 and TRBJ2-3, with a weak D call TRBD2 (6 bases). Germline V CDR1 and CDR2: SGHRS, YFSETQ. With 4 bases removed from V and 4 bases from J, the gap between germline ends came to 22 bases. The CDR3 extends over 17 amino acids. The CDR3: CASSVPGGGLPSDTQYF. Here the CDR3 DNA reads TGCGCCAGCAGCGTACCAGGTGGGGGACTCCCTTCAGATACGCAGTATTTT.

By frequency in the sample, this clone is medium-sized (0.01 to 0.1%). The chain couples TRBV4-1 to TRBJ2-3; D not resolved. V lost 3 bases and J lost 6, with 16 bases in between. The CDR3 length is 15 residues. Germline values: CDR1 MGHRA, CDR2 YSYEKL. CDR3 sequence reads: CASSHQQHLGDTQYF. The CDR3 bases are TGCGCCAGCAGCCACCAGCAACATCTTGGGGATACGCAGTATTTT.

As for this clone: The junction differs from germline at one of its ends, possibly a read error. The chain uses TRBV12-3 or TRBV12-4 and TRBJ2-7; possibly TRBD2 for D (6 bases). The CDR3 consists of 15 residues. The CDR3: CASSLGGAISYEKYF. The CDR3 nucleotides are TGTGCCAGCAGTTTAGGCGGGGCCATCTCCTACGAGAAGTACTTC.

This clone was counted between two and nine times. The rearrangement uses TRBV7-3 and TRBJ2-1; no clear D. The V gene lost 5 bases and the J gene lost 0 bases, with 11 bases spanning the gap. Germline CDR1 and CDR2: SGHTA and FQGTGA. The CDR3 consists of 15 residues. CDR3 in DNA: TGTGCCAGCAGCCCCTTTGTTGGCTCCTACAATGAGCAGTTCTTC. It specifies CASSPFVGSYNEQFF. The entire variable domain, with the rest obtained from reference TRBV7-3 and TRBJ2-1, is as follows: GAGVSQTPSNKVTEKGKYVELRCDPISGHTALYWYRQSLGQGPEFLIYFQGTGAADDSGLPNDRFFAVRPEGSVSTLKIQRTERGDSAVYLCASSPFVGSYNEQFFGPGTRLTVL.

This sequence joins TRBV20-1 and TRBJ2-7; D is unclear. The CDR3 runs to 14 residues. The germline V gene encodes CDR1 DFQATT and CDR2 SNEGSKA (reference sequence). V was shortened by 5 bases and J by 3 bases, with 17 bases between the two germline ends. CDR3 DNA: TGCAGTGCTGGGAAGGGTGGTTTGTACTACGAGCAGTACTTC. This sequence encodes CSAGKGGLYYEQYF.

This chain joins TRBV28 and TRBJ2-5, with D perhaps matching TRBD2 (6 bases). Trimming left V 6 bases short and J 5 bases short, with 10 bases between. Germline values: CDR1 MDHEN, CDR2 SYDVKM. This CDR3 is built from 12 residues. CDR3 DNA sequence: TGTGCCAGCAGCGACGGAGGGGAGACCCAGTACTTC. This sequence encodes CASSDGGETQYF.

This clone was observed a few times. The chain joins TRBV19 to TRBJ1-2; D perhaps matches TRBD1 (5 bases). Germline-derived CDR1 and CDR2 are LNHDA and SQIVND (reference sequence). This CDR3 is built from 14 residues. V lost 5 bases to trimming and J lost 3 bases, with 13 bases between them. The CDR3 DNA follows: TGTGCCAGTAGTCCTTTTGGAGGGGACTATGGCTACACCTTC. Its protein product is CASSPFGGDYGYTF.

In regard to this clone: In the same sample, other DNA sequences code for this CDR3. The chain links TRBV30 to TRBJ2-1; no clear D. The V gene lost 0 bases and the J gene lost 3 bases, with 12 bases spanning the gap. The CDR3 contains 15 residues. The germline V gene has CDR1 GTSNPN and CDR2 SVGIG (reference sequence). For the CDR3, the DNA is TGTGCCTGGAGTGTATCCAGGACCCACTACAATGAGCAGTTCTTC. This sequence encodes CAWSVSRTHYNEQFF. Based on the CDR3 plus reference TRBV30 and TRBJ2-1, the full variable domain is SQTIHQWPATLVQPVGSPLSLECTVEGTSNPNLYWYRQAAGRGLQLLFYSVGIGQISSEVPQNLSASRPQDRQFILSSKKLLLSDSGFYLCAWSVSRTHYNEQFFGPGTRLTVL.

V is TRBV5-6 and J is TRBJ1-1; 10 bases agree with TRBD1. The CDR3 spans 15 residues. Trimming took 4 bases from V and 5 from J; bases not matched to a gene: 8. Per germline, CDR1 SGHDT and CDR2 YYEEEE. The CDR3 DNA is TGTGCCAGCAGCGACACAGGACAGGGGGAAACTGAAGCTTTCTTT. It specifies CASSDTGQGETEAFF.

This chain uses TRBV4-3 with TRBJ2-7; D is uncertain. The CDR3 has 15 amino acids. Germline loops: CDR1 LGHNA, CDR2 YSLEER. Trimming cost V 0 bases and J 0 bases, with 9 bases left between them. In DNA form, the CDR3 reads TGCGCCAGCAGCCAAGATCCCGCCACCTCCTACGAGCAGTACTTC. It yields the protein CASSQDPATSYEQYF.

CDR3: CASSEREQDTQYF. The CDR3 DNA sequence: TGTGCCAGCAGTGAGCGGGAGCAAGATACGCAGTATTTT. The chain employs TRBV6-4 and TRBJ2-3, with 7 bases that match TRBD2. CDR3 length: 13 amino acids. J gave up 5 bases and V 3 bases, and 2 bases lay outside the gene matches. Germline CDR1 and CDR2: MRHNA and SNTAGT.

This clone has just a few counts. This chain joins TRBV19 and TRBJ1-1, with D uncertain. In germline, CDR1 is LNHDA, CDR2 SQIVND (reference sequence). V shed 7 bases and J shed 1 base, with 10 bases lying between them. The CDR3 contains 13 residues. This chain's CDR3 is CASTGRWNTEAFF. The CDR3 DNA follows: TGTGCCAGTACAGGCAGGTGGAACACTGAAGCTTTCTTT.

This clone was counted many times. The chain's CDR3 is CASSPRGAGGSWDYNEQFF. DNA for the CDR3: TGTGCCAGCAGCCCGAGGGGAGCGGGAGGGAGTTGGGATTACAATGAGCAGTTCTTC. V is TRBV4-2 and J is TRBJ2-1, with 10 bases that match TRBD2. Per the germline V gene, CDR1 is LGHNA and CDR2 is YNFKEQ. The length of the CDR3 is 19 residues. The ends lost 4 bases at V and 4 bases at J; junction bases unmatched: 16.

The chain uses TRBV6-1 and TRBJ2-7; tentative D call: TRBD2 (5 bases). The ends were cut back, 3 bases at V and 0 bases at J, with 12 bases in the middle. The CDR3 length is 15 residues. The germline CDR1 and CDR2 sequences are MNHNS and SASEGT. CDR3 protein: CASSDADSSSYEQYF. The CDR3 nucleotides read TGTGCCAGCAGTGACGCGGACTCAAGCTCCTACGAGCAGTACTTC.

This clone was picked up a small number of times. The gene calls are TRBV15 and TRBJ2-1; TRBD2 aligns across 10 bases. Trimming at V came to 0 bases and at J to 4 bases, leaving 3 bases not matched to a gene. The CDR3 extends over 16 amino acids. From germline, CDR1 is LNHNV and CDR2 YYDKDF (reference sequence). CDR3 bases: TGTGCCACCAGCAGAGAATGGACTAGCGGATACAATGAGCAGTTCTTC. Encoded protein: CATSREWTSGYNEQFF.